This record looks at one T cell receptor beta chain sequence and its context. The CDR3 sequence is 16 residues long. V shed 2 bases, J shed 4 bases, and the junction held 6 bases outside the gene matches. Per the germline V gene, CDR1 is SGHTA and CDR2 is FQGNSA. These data come from a study of T-cell reconstitution after alpha-beta-depleted transplantation in children. Molecular barcoding with unique molecular identifiers was used for the TCRbeta library. In TCRdb, the PCR reads were re-called with MiXCR into one record per CDR3 protein. Of about a million distinct CDR3 sequences listed, roughly 29% are singletons.

Source: PBMCs, mostly from graft donor cells, taken 360 days after TCRalphabeta/CD19-depleted stem cell transplant. The chain is built from TRBV7-2 and TRBJ2-2, with 8 bases lining up with TRBD2. The sequence was collected from a boy in the first two years of life who had a stem cell transplant for SCID, so the T cells may come from the graft donor. CDR3 in amino acids: CASSLQRGGVTGELFF. The CDR3 DNA sequence: TGTGCCAGCAGCTTACAACGGGGGGGTGTCACCGGGGAGCTGTTTTTT.